These T cell receptor beta chains were read from a single sample in a study of post-analysis software for immune sequencing data. TCRdb analysed the PCR reads with MiXCR anew, one entry per CDR3 protein. The top ten hold under 30% of the sample, which has roughly 150,000 distinct CDR3 sequences, approximately 35% seen once. This material consisted of blood, taken after autologous hematopoietic stem cell transplantation. The receptor source for this set is a girl aged 5 to 17 with multiple sclerosis. The CDR3 runs from the conserved cysteine through the conserved F or W. The D gene is left open where the match is weak. Clone size is given for some rows only: seen once, a few or many times, or a class if the clone is expanded.

j_gene: TRBJ2-3
v_gene: TRBV12-3/TRBV12-4
abundance: .
d_gene: .
CDR3nt: TGTGCCACCCGCGGACAGAGCACAGATGCGCAGTATTTT
CDR3aa: CATRGQSTDAQYF

j_gene: TRBJ1-5
v_gene: TRBV27
abundance: .
d_gene: .
CDR3nt: TGTGCCAGCAGCTCCAGGACAGACAATCAGCCCCAGCATTTT
CDR3aa: CASSSRTDNQPQHF

j_gene: TRBJ2-7
v_gene: TRBV12-3/TRBV12-4
abundance: .
d_gene: .
CDR3nt: TGTGCCATCCTGACCTCGGGAGCGGTCGAGCAGTACTTC
CDR3aa: CAILTSGAVEQYF

j_gene: TRBJ2-1
v_gene: TRBV27
abundance: few
d_gene: TRBD2
CDR3nt: TGTGCCAGCAGTCCCGCTGAACTAGCGGCGGTTTACAATGAGCAGTTCTTC
CDR3aa: CASSPAELAAVYNEQFF

j_gene: TRBJ1-1
v_gene: TRBV2
abundance: .
d_gene: .
CDR3nt: TGTGCCAGCACCTCGGACAACCTGAACACTGAAGCTTTCTTT
CDR3aa: CASTSDNLNTEAFF

j_gene: TRBJ1-4
v_gene: TRBV20-1
abundance: .
d_gene: .
CDR3nt: TGCAGTGCTAGCCGTGAAAAACTGTTTTTT
CDR3aa: CSASREKLFF

j_gene: TRBJ1-5
v_gene: TRBV7-8
abundance: few
d_gene: .
CDR3nt: TGTGCCAGCAGCTCCCAAAATTTACAGACGCCCCAGCATTTT
CDR3aa: CASSSQNLQTPQHF

j_gene: TRBJ2-1
v_gene: TRBV10-3
abundance: .
d_gene: .
CDR3nt: TGTGCCATCAGTGGGTTTCTAATCCTTCGGGACTCTTCCTACAATGAGCAGTTCTTC
CDR3aa: CAISGFLILRDSSYNEQFF

j_gene: TRBJ2-7
v_gene: TRBV15
abundance: few
d_gene: TRBD2
CDR3nt: TGTGCCACCAGCCCGGGGGGTACCTACGAGCAGTACTTC
CDR3aa: CATSPGGTYEQYF

j_gene: TRBJ2-7
v_gene: TRBV4-2
abundance: .
d_gene: .
CDR3nt: TGTGCCAGCAGCCAGACCGCGGGGTTCTACGAGCAGTACTTC
CDR3aa: CASSQTAGFYEQYF

j_gene: TRBJ1-2
v_gene: TRBV28
abundance: .
d_gene: .
CDR3nt: TGTGCCAGCACATTGATCACGGGGATTAACTATGGCTACACCTTC
CDR3aa: CASTLITGINYGYTF

j_gene: TRBJ1-1
v_gene: TRBV18
abundance: few
d_gene: .
CDR3nt: TGTGCCAGCTCACCACTGGTCGGTCGGGGTGAAGCTTTCTTT
CDR3aa: CASSPLVGRGEAFF

j_gene: TRBJ2-2
v_gene: TRBV4-3
abundance: .
d_gene: .
CDR3nt: TGCGCCAGCAGCCAAGCCTGGGGTACCGGGGAGCCGTTTTTT
CDR3aa: CASSQAWGTGEPFF

j_gene: TRBJ2-1
v_gene: TRBV10-3
abundance: many
d_gene: TRBD2
CDR3nt: TGTGCCATCAAACCTAGCGGGAGCCACAATGAGCAGTTCTTC
CDR3aa: CAIKPSGSHNEQFF

j_gene: TRBJ1-1
v_gene: TRBV20-1
abundance: .
d_gene: .
CDR3nt: TGCAGTGCATCACAGGGCCCGAACACTGAAGCTTTCTTT
CDR3aa: CSASQGPNTEAFF

j_gene: TRBJ2-3
v_gene: TRBV28
abundance: many
d_gene: .
CDR3nt: TGTGCCAGCAAAGGCCTCGGGACACGTCAGTCGGGCACAGATACGCAGTATTTT
CDR3aa: CASKGLGTRQSGTDTQYF

j_gene: TRBJ1-2
v_gene: TRBV5-1
abundance: .
d_gene: .
CDR3nt: TGCGTCAGCAGCTTGGGGGGGCGCTGGTATGGCTACACCTTC
CDR3aa: CVSSLGGRWYGYTF